This T cell receptor beta chain was found in a study of blood T cell repertoires in COVID-19. This clone has a single count. V dropped 6 bases and J dropped 4; count of bases not matched to a gene: 12. The CDR3 is 17 residues long. The V gene's germline CDR1 is MNHEY and CDR2 SVGEGT. Per the study methods: By means of reference gene primer amplification, nucleated cell counts were estimated. TCRdb's copy holds only in-frame clones and misses some; the assay was immunoSEQ multiplex PCR. The V and J calls and clone size were taken over from that table, and D and trimming were inferred from the DNA. Of roughly 150,000 clones listed, more than 80% were seen once; the top ten hold roughly 12%. Seattle's enrolled individuals joined amid active infection and were then monitored longitudinally.

The sequencing sample was made of peripheral blood. The gene calls are TRBV6-2 or TRBV6-3 and TRBJ2-1; 10 bases line up with TRBD2. This clonotype was obtained from a man aged 18 to 30 with COVID-19, enrolled during active disease. The chain's CDR3 is CASSPSPGLAYYNEQFF. The CDR3 DNA reads TGTGCCAGCAGCCCTTCCCCGGGACTAGCGTATTACAATGAGCAGTTCTTC.